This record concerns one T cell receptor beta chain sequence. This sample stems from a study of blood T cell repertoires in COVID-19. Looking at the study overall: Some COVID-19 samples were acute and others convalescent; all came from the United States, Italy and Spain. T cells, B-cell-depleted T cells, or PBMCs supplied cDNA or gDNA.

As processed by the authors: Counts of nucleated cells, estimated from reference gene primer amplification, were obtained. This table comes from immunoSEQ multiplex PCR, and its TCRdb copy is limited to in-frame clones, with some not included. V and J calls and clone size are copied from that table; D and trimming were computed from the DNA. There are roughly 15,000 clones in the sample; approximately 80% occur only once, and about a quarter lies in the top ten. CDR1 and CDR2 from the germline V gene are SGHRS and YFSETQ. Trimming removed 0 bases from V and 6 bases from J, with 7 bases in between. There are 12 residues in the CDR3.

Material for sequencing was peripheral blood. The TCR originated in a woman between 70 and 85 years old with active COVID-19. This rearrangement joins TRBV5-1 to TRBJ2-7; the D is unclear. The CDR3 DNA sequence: TGCGCCAGCAGCTTGGCCTATGGCGAGCAGTACTTC. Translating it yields CASSLAYGEQYF.